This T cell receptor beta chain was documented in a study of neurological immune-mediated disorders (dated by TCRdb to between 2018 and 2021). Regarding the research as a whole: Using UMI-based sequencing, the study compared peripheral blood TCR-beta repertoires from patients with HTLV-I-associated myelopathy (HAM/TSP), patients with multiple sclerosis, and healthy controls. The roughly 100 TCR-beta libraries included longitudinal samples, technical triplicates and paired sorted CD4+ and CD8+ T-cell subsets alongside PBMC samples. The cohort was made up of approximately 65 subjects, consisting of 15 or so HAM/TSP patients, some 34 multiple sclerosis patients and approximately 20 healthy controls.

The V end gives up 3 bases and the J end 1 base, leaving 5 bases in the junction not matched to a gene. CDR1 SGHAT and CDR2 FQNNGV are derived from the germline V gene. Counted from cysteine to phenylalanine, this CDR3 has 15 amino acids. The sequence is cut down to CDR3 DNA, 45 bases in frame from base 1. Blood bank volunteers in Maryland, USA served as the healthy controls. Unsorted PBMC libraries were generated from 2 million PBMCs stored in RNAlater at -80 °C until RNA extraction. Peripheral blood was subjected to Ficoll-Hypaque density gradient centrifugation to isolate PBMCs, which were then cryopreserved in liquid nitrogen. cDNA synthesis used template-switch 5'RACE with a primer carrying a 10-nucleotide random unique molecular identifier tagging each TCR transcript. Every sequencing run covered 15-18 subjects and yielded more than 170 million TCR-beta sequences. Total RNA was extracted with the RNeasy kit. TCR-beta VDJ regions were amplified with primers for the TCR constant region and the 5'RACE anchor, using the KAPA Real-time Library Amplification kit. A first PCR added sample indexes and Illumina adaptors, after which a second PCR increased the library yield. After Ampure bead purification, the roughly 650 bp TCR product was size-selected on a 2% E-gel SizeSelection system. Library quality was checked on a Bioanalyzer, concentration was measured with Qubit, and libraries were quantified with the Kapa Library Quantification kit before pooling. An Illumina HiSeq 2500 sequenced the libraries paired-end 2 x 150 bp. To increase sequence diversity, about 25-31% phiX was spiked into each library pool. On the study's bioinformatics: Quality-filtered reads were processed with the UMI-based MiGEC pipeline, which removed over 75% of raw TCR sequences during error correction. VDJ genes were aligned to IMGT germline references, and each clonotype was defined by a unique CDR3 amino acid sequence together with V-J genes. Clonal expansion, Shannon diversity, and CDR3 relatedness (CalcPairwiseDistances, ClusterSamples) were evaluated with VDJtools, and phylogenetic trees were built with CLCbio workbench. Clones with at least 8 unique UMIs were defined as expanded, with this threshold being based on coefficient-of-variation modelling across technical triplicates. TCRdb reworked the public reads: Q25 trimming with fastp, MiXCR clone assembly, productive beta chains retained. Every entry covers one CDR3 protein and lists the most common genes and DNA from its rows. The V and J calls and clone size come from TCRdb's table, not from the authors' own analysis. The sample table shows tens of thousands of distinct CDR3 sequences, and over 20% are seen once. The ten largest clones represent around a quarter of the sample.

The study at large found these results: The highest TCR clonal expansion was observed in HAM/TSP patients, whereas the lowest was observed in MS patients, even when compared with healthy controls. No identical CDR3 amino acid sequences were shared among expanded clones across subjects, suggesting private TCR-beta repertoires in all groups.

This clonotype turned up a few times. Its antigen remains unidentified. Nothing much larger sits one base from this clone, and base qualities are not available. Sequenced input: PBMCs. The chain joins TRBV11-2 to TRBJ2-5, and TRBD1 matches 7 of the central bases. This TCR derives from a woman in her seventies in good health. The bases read TGTGCCAGCAGCTTTTTACGGGACAGCCAAGAGACCCAGTACTTC. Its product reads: CASSFLRDSQETQYF. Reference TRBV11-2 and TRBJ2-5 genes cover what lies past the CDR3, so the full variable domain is EAGVAQSPRYKIIEKRQSVAFWCNPISGHATLYWYQQILGQGPKLLIQFQNNGVVDDSQLPKDRFSAERLKGVDSTLKIQPAKLEDSAVYLCASSFLRDSQETQYFGPGTRLLVL.